The 22 T cell receptor beta chains listed next were all sequenced from one sample in a study of blood T cell repertoires in COVID-19. TCRdb keeps only in-frame clones here, not all; method: immunoSEQ multiplex PCR. The sample lists approximately 110,000 clones, around 74% occurring once. The sequencing input was peripheral blood. Receptors were obtained from a woman aged 70-85 years with acute or convalescent COVID-19.

The rearrangement uses TRBV19 and TRBJ1-5; maybe TRBD1 (5 bases). V was trimmed by 8 bases and J by 6 bases, leaving 20 bases between them. The germline gives CDR1 LNHDA, CDR2 SQIVND (reference sequence). The CDR3 is made up of 15 amino acids. CDR3 loop: CASREGQGRLQPQHF. DNA for the CDR3: TGTGCCAGTCGAGAAGGGCAGGGCCGCCTTCAGCCCCAGCATTTT.

V and J are TRBV7-2 and TRBJ1-5; 8 bases match TRBD1. The CDR3 has 14 residues. Germline V gene data show CDR1 as SGHTA and CDR2 as FQGNSA. V lost 5 bases to trimming and J lost 6 bases; unmatched junction nucleotides: 6. The CDR3 loop is CASSPRTGTQPQHF. The CDR3 coding sequence is TGTGCCAGCAGCCCTAGGACAGGGACTCAGCCCCAGCATTTT. Drawing the rest from reference TRBV7-2 and TRBJ1-5, the complete variable domain is GAGVSQSPSNKVTEKGKDVELRCDPISGHTALYWYRQSLGQGLEFLIYFQGNSAPDKSGLPSDRFSAERTGGSVSTLTIQRTQQEDSAVYLCASSPRTGTQPQHFGDGTRLSIL.

The gene calls are TRBV7-9 and TRBJ2-5; 9 bases match TRBD1. The germline CDR1 and CDR2 sequences are SEHNR and FQNEAQ (reference sequence). CDR3 size: 16 residues. With V trimmed by 4 bases and J by 5 bases, 11 bases remained unmatched. CDR3 protein: CASSSGTGFFSETQYF. As DNA, the CDR3 is TGTGCCAGCAGCTCTGGGACAGGGTTTTTTTCGGAGACCCAGTACTTC.

This clone was seen a single time. The rearrangement uses TRBV5-1 and TRBJ2-1; TRBD1 aligns across 10 bases. The V gene end was trimmed by 4 bases and the J gene end by 4 bases; junction bases not matched to a gene: 5. The V gene's germline CDR1 is SGHRS and CDR2 YFSETQ. The CDR3 length is 15 residues. The CDR3 sequence is CASSQGTGVYNEQFF. Written as DNA, the CDR3 is TGCGCCAGCAGCCAAGGGACAGGGGTATACAATGAGCAGTTCTTC.

The J gene is TRBJ1-6, the V gene TRBV7-8; D is perhaps TRBD1 (5 bases). CDR1 and CDR2 from the germline V gene are SGHVS and FQNEAQ. V lost 3 bases and J 8 bases, leaving 11 bases between the germline ends. The length of the CDR3 is 14 residues. CDR3 nucleotides: TGTGCCAGCAGCTTGGGGGGAATGGATTCACCCCTCCACTTT. This codes for CASSLGGMDSPLHF. Drawing the rest from reference TRBV7-8 and TRBJ1-6, the complete variable domain is GAGVSQSPRYKVAKRGQDVALRCDPISGHVSLFWYQQALGQGPEFLTYFQNEAQLDKSGLPSDRFFAERPEGSVSTLKIQRTQQEDSAVYLCASSLGGMDSPLHFGNGTRLTVT.

The CDR3 nucleotides are TGTGCCAGCCGGACAGGGCCTGGGGCCAACGTCCTGACTTTC. Translated, it gives CASRTGPGANVLTF. The J gene is TRBJ2-6, the V gene TRBV6-5; 8 bases map to TRBD1. The CDR3 runs 14 residues. After removal of 8 bases from V and 2 bases from J, the junction contained 2 bases not matched to a gene. Germline CDR1 reads MNHEY; CDR2 reads SVGAGI.

The chain is built from TRBV5-4 and TRBJ2-1; 9 bases match TRBD1. Germline CDR1 reads SGHNT; CDR2 reads YYREEE (reference sequence). The CDR3 totals 14 residues. Trimming at V came to 0 bases and at J to 8 bases, leaving 3 bases not matched to a gene. CDR3 DNA sequence: TGTGCCAGCAGCTTGGGGGGGACAGGGTATGAGCAGTTCTTC. Its translation: CASSLGGTGYEQFF. Supplemented by reference TRBV5-4 and TRBJ2-1, the full variable domain reads ETGVTQSPTHLIKTRGQQVTLRCSSQSGHNTVSWYQQALGQGPQFIFQYYREEENGRGNFPPRFSGLQFPNYSSELNVNALELDDSALYLCASSLGGTGYEQFFGPGTRLTVL.

The chain employs TRBV18 and TRBJ1-1, with D perhaps TRBD1 (5 bases). The CDR3 contains 15 residues. CDR1 and CDR2 from the germline V gene are KGHSH and LQKENI. The V end was cut by 6 bases, the J end by 4 bases, with 18 bases between. As DNA, the CDR3 is TGTGCCAGCTCCGGCGGGGGAGGAGAATCCACTGAAGCTTTCTTT. Protein sequence: CASSGGGGESTEAFF.

This sequence joins TRBV28 and TRBJ1-1, with D possibly matching TRBD1 (6 bases). The CDR3 spans 18 residues. Trimming took off 4 bases at V and 1 base at J, with 22 bases between the two ends. Germline-derived CDR1 and CDR2 are MDHEN and SYDVKM. The CDR3 protein is CASSSLPPGVFGNTEAFF. The CDR3 DNA reads TGTGCCAGCAGTTCCCTGCCCCCAGGGGTATTCGGGAACACTGAAGCTTTCTTT.

This clone appeared a few times. The CDR3 bases are TGTGCCAGCAGTGAAGCAAGAGGGAACGAGCAGTACTTC. Translated, it gives CASSEARGNEQYF. The chain carries TRBV2 and TRBJ2-7; a weak D match, TRBD2 (5 bases). CDR1 and CDR2 (germline): SNHLY, FYNNEI. CDR3 length: 13 residues. V dropped 0 bases and J dropped 5 bases, with 8 bases sitting between them.

The rearrangement links TRBV24-1 to TRBJ1-2; 9 nucleotides align to TRBD1. This CDR3 spans 16 amino acids. Germline lookup yields CDR1 KGHDR and CDR2 SFDVKD. The ends lost 3 bases at V and 4 bases at J; junction bases unmatched: 8. CDR3 nucleotides: TGTGCCACCAGTGATAGCCGGACAGGGGAGGTCTATGGCTACACCTTC. Its protein product is CATSDSRTGEVYGYTF.

The chain combines TRBV30 with TRBJ1-6, with 8 nucleotides matching TRBD1. V dropped 5 bases and J dropped 6; count of bases not matched to a gene: 9. Per the germline V gene, CDR1 is GTSNPN and CDR2 is SVGIG (reference sequence). This CDR3 has 15 residues. CDR3 bases: TGTGCCTGGTCCCAATCGGGACAGGCTAATTCACCCCTCCACTTT. Translating gives CAWSQSGQANSPLHF.

The V call is TRBV10-3, the J call TRBJ1-5, with D perhaps matching TRBD1 (6 bases). V was trimmed by 3 bases and J by 4 bases, leaving 13 bases between them. Germline V gene sequence: CDR1 ENHRY, CDR2 SYGVKD. The CDR3 consists of 15 residues. The CDR3 bases are TGTGCCATCAGTGATAAGGGTCAGGGGAATCAGCCCCAGCATTTT. Translated: CAISDKGQGNQPQHF.

The chain is built from TRBV6-1 and TRBJ1-2; tentatively, D is TRBD1 (5 bases). The germline V gene encodes CDR1 MNHNS and CDR2 SASEGT. The CDR3 spans 15 residues. The germline V and J ends were trimmed by 7 bases and 0 bases, with 15 bases remaining between them. The CDR3 protein is CASNSPGEANYGYTF. The CDR3 DNA reads as TGTGCCAGCAACTCGCCGGGGGAAGCTAACTATGGCTACACCTTC.

J is TRBJ1-2 and V is TRBV28; a weak D match, TRBD1 (5 bases). CDR1 is MDHEN, CDR2 SYDVKM, per germline. V was clipped by 5 bases and J by 4 bases, with 8 bases between them. This CDR3 spans 12 amino acids. The CDR3 bases are TGTGCCAGCAGTCCGACAGTCTATGGCTACACCTTC. Protein: CASSPTVYGYTF.

This clone turned up a few times. The chain uses TRBV7-8 and TRBJ2-7; 10 bases line up with TRBD1. The germline V gene has CDR1 SGHVS and CDR2 FQNEAQ. The CDR3 runs to 19 residues. V dropped 5 bases and J dropped 3; count of bases not matched to a gene: 19. CDR3 sequence: CASSPRPGTGDSRVYEQYF. The CDR3 DNA reads as TGTGCCAGCAGCCCGCGGCCCGGGACAGGGGATAGCAGAGTCTACGAGCAGTACTTC.

The V and J genes are TRBV6-5 and TRBJ2-5, with 8 nucleotides matching TRBD1. The germline V gene has CDR1 MNHEY and CDR2 SVGAGI. V dropped 6 bases and J dropped 5; count of bases not matched to a gene: 11. The CDR3 has 15 amino acids. As DNA, the CDR3 is TGTGCCAGCAGCTTACAGGGGGTGGGCGGGGAGACCCAGTACTTC. It encodes CASSLQGVGGETQYF.

This clone was detected once. The chain recombines TRBV27 with TRBJ2-1; the match to TRBD1 covers 7 bases. The germline V gene encodes CDR1 MNHEY and CDR2 SMNVEV (reference sequence). The length of the CDR3 is 14 residues. The V segment lost 2 bases and the J segment 7 bases; nucleotides outside the gene matches: 5. The CDR3, as DNA: TGTGCCAGCAGTTTAGGACAGGTCAGAAATGAGCAGTTCTTC. It encodes CASSLGQVRNEQFF.

V and J are TRBV6-5 and TRBJ1-3; no definite D call. The V end lost 6 bases, the J end lost 1 base, and 7 bases lay between the germline ends. The CDR3 is 13 amino acids. Germline-derived CDR1 and CDR2 are MNHEY and SVGAGI. The CDR3 reads CASSTYSGNTIYF. The CDR3 bases are TGTGCCAGCAGCACCTATTCTGGAAACACCATATATTTT.

This clone came up a few times. A read error may produce the germline difference seen at one junction end. The chain is built from TRBV12-3 or TRBV12-4 and TRBJ2-3; possible D gene TRBD1, 5 bases. CDR3 length equals 11 residues. CDR3 nucleotide sequence: TGTGCCAGCAGTTCCGCTACAGGCCCGGATTTT. This translates into CASSSATGPDF.

This clone was seen just once. This chain links TRBV10-3 with TRBJ2-7, with 9 nucleotides matching TRBD1. V was clipped by 5 bases and J by 6 bases; unmatched bases: 8. From germline, CDR1 is ENHRY and CDR2 SYGVKD. The CDR3 spans 14 residues. The CDR3 nucleotides are TGTGCCATCAGTCCGAGGGACAGGGATGGCGAGCAGTACTTC. Protein product: CAISPRDRDGEQYF.

The chain recombines TRBV7-9 with TRBJ1-1, with D possibly TRBD1 on 6 matching bases. The CDR3 covers 14 residues. CDR1 is SEHNR, CDR2 FQNEAQ, per germline (reference sequence). With 5 bases removed from V and 6 bases from J, the gap between germline ends came to 16 bases. The CDR3 spells CASSLSQQGAEAFF. In DNA, the CDR3 is TGTGCCAGCAGCCTCTCACAACAGGGAGCTGAAGCTTTCTTT.